The clone carrying this TCR beta chain was seen repeatedly, ten times or more. The data belong to a study of T cells in Graves' hyperthyroidism and ophthalmopathy. The CDR3 regions of TCR beta were amplified from RNA transcripts. Initially, a first-round RT-PCR of the TCR CDR3 employed the HTBI primer set. One entry per CDR3 protein, called by TCRdb with MiXCR from the multiplex PCR reads. The sample records 250,000 or so distinct CDR3 sequences, less than 15% being singletons. This CDR3 is built from 14 residues. The ends were cut back, 5 bases at V and 1 base at J, with 11 bases in the middle. CDR1 and CDR2 from the germline V gene are MNHNS and SASEGT.

The source of this sequence is a woman between 35 and 50 years old with Graves' hyperthyroidism that later progressed to Graves' ophthalmopathy. Input material: blood. The chain carries TRBV6-1 and TRBJ1-2; D is perhaps TRBD1 (6 bases). As DNA, the CDR3 is TGTGCCAGCAGTACCACAGGGTTTAACTATGGCTACACCTTC. It translates to CASSTTGFNYGYTF.